What follows describes a single T cell receptor beta chain. The record originates from a study of metastatic and nonmetastatic thyroid tumors. Whole-study context: Repertoires from malignant and benign thyroid patients were compared across blood and tumor or nodule tissue.

From the PCR reads, TCRdb re-called clones with MiXCR. The data hold approximately 38,000 clones, with less than 20% observed a single time. Trimming shortened V by 0 bases and J by 6 bases, and 6 bases separated the two germline ends. CDR3 length: 13 residues. CDR1 and CDR2 from the germline V gene are MNHNS and SASEGT. Until they underwent thyroid surgery, no patient had received any treatment. This receptor was identified in a female donor with papillary thyroid cancer or a benign thyroid nodule (not recorded which). Some clones in this sample may be carry-over from other donors' samples. This chain links TRBV6-1 with TRBJ2-1, with D hard to call. The sequenced material came from tumor tissue. The CDR3 region has the DNA TGTGCCAGCAGTGAAGCGTATCGCAATGAGCAGTTCTTC. Translation gives CASSEAYRNEQFF.